Below, 21 T cell receptor beta chains from the same sample are listed, as sequenced in a study of T cell responses to AZD1222 COVID-19 vaccine. Only in-frame clones appear in the TCRdb table, and some are missing; sequencing was by immunoSEQ multiplex PCR. The sample has about 100,000 clones; over 80% are singletons. Specimen: peripheral blood, collected 28 days after the second AZD1222 dose. Source of these receptors: an adult who received the AZD1222 COVID-19 vaccine.

V gene TRBV7-9 combines with J gene TRBJ2-2; no definite D call. Germline V gene data show CDR1 as SEHNR and CDR2 as FQNEAQ (reference sequence). This CDR3 has 15 residues. V shed 2 bases and J shed 7 bases, with 14 bases lying between them. The CDR3 sequence: CASSLRSGLGGELFF. The CDR3 DNA reads as TGTGCCAGCAGCTTACGATCTGGTTTGGGCGGGGAGCTGTTTTTT.

The chain is built from TRBV27 and TRBJ2-1; a weak D match, TRBD2 (5 bases). The CDR3 length is 15 residues. V lost 8 bases and J 2 bases, leaving 16 bases between the germline ends. Per the germline V gene, CDR1 is MNHEY and CDR2 is SMNVEV (reference sequence). Written as DNA, the CDR3 is TGTGCCAGCGCGCGCCCAGGACTGACCTACAATGAGCAGTTCTTC. This translates into CASARPGLTYNEQFF.

The V and J genes are TRBV7-8 and TRBJ2-3; 15 bases line up with TRBD2. This CDR3 spans 17 amino acids. Germline CDR1 reads SGHVS; CDR2 reads FQNEAQ. V lost 4 bases, J lost 3 bases, and 5 bases stayed unmatched. Written as DNA, the CDR3 is TGTGCCAGCAGCTCCCGCGGACTAGCGGGGGGGACAGATACGCAGTATTTT. Encoded protein: CASSSRGLAGGTDTQYF.

The gene calls are TRBV14 and TRBJ1-6; possibly TRBD1 for D (6 bases). The length of the CDR3 is 16 residues. In germline, CDR1 is SGHDN, CDR2 FVKESK. Trimming took off 2 bases at V and 10 bases at J, with 18 bases between the two ends. CDR3 nucleotide sequence: TGTGCCAGCAGCCAAACGTTCCCCAGGGGTGGCTCACCCCTCCACTTT. This encodes CASSQTFPRGGSPLHF.

The V gene is TRBV6-5, the J gene TRBJ1-1; D is unresolved. This CDR3 region has 14 residues. V shed 5 bases and J shed 4 bases, with 14 bases lying between them. Germline V CDR1 and CDR2: MNHEY, SVGAGI. CDR3 sequence reads: CASSTRSQTTEAFF. Here the CDR3 DNA reads TGTGCCAGCAGTACTCGATCTCAAACCACTGAAGCTTTCTTT.

For this clone: Relative to the germline gene, one junction end is altered; a read error may explain this. The genes are TRBV20-1 and TRBJ2-4; no firm D call. This CDR3 has 11 amino acids. Germline V gene sequence: CDR1 DFQATT, CDR2 SNEGSKA (reference sequence). CDR3 sequence: CSAGDSHIQYF. CDR3 nucleotides: TGCAGTGCTGGAGACTCCCACATTCAGTACTTC.

The J gene is TRBJ1-2, the V gene TRBV19; the D is unclear. V was cut by 7 bases and J by 4 bases, with 16 bases left in between. This CDR3 has 14 residues. Germline V CDR1 and CDR2: LNHDA, SQIVND (reference sequence). The CDR3: CASNSHDLVYGYTF. CDR3 coding DNA: TGTGCCAGTAACTCACATGATTTGGTCTATGGCTACACCTTC.

This CDR3 is CASSWPGQGSYEQYF. The CDR3 bases are TGTGCCAGCAGCTGGCCGGGACAGGGGTCCTACGAGCAGTACTTC. The chain recombines TRBV3-1 (or the pseudogene TRBV3-2) with TRBJ2-7; 10 nucleotides line up with TRBD1. The V gene's germline CDR1 is LGHDT and CDR2 YNNKEL (reference sequence). The CDR3 has 15 residues. V shed 5 bases, J shed 1 base, and the junction held 5 bases outside the gene matches.

CDR3 sequence: CASSFRGPGAGEKLFF. Here the CDR3 DNA reads TGTGCCAGCAGCTTCAGGGGGCCGGGGGCTGGTGAAAAACTGTTTTTT. The chain uses TRBV7-2 and TRBJ1-4; TRBD1 agrees at 8 bases. The V segment lost 3 bases and the J segment 7 bases; nucleotides outside the gene matches: 10. The CDR3 runs to 16 residues. The germline CDR1 and CDR2 sequences are SGHTA and FQGNSA.

The CDR3 DNA is TGTGCCAGCAGCTGGACCGTGGCTAGCGGGAGTATTGAGCAGTTCTTC. Translating it yields CASSWTVASGSIEQFF. The chain links TRBV5-4 to TRBJ2-1, with TRBD2 identical over 10 bases. The germline V gene encodes CDR1 SGHNT and CDR2 YYREEE (reference sequence). The CDR3 is made up of 16 amino acids. The J segment lost 9 bases and the V segment lost 3 bases, leaving 12 bases of the junction unmatched. The full variable domain, its missing parts supplied by reference TRBV5-4 and TRBJ2-1, is ETGVTQSPTHLIKTRGQQVTLRCSSQSGHNTVSWYQQALGQGPQFIFQYYREEENGRGNFPPRFSGLQFPNYSSELNVNALELDDSALYLCASSWTVASGSIEQFFGPGTRLTVL.

The chain links TRBV7-8 to TRBJ1-1; TRBD1 matches at 7 bases. CDR1 and CDR2 from the germline V gene are SGHVS and FQNEAQ. J lost 0 bases, V lost 1 base, and 5 bases had no gene match. CDR3 length: 16 amino acids. CDR3 DNA sequence: TGTGCCAGCAGCTTAGAAAACAGGGGATTGAACACTGAAGCTTTCTTT. Residues: CASSLENRGLNTEAFF.

The chain couples TRBV3-1 (or the pseudogene TRBV3-2) to TRBJ2-1; possibly TRBD1 or TRBD2 for D (6 bases each). V lost 2 bases and J lost 4, with 9 bases in between. This CDR3 is 14 amino acids long. The germline V gene has CDR1 LGHDT and CDR2 YNNKEL (reference sequence). CDR3 loop: CASSQRGQYNEQFF. The CDR3 DNA follows: TGTGCCAGCAGCCAACGGGGGCAGTACAATGAGCAGTTCTTC.

V gene TRBV2 combines with J gene TRBJ2-1; D is perhaps TRBD2 (5 bases). This CDR3 is 13 amino acids long. Germline CDR1 SNHLY, CDR2 FYNNEI. Trimming removed 7 bases from V and 3 bases from J, with 10 bases in between. The DNA of the CDR3 is TGTGCCAGCAAGGAGGCCAACTACAATGAGCAGTTCTTC. Its protein is CASKEANYNEQFF.

The chain recombines TRBV3-1 (or the pseudogene TRBV3-2) with TRBJ2-5; D is perhaps TRBD2 (6 bases). There are 14 residues in the CDR3. Germline CDR1 LGHDT, CDR2 YNNKEL (reference sequence). Deletions cut 1 base from V and 5 bases from J, with 11 bases between. CDR3 sequence reads: CASSQGTSTETQYF. The CDR3 DNA reads as TGTGCCAGCAGCCAAGGAACTAGCACGGAGACCCAGTACTTC.

This chain's CDR3 is CASSLVPANTEAFF. CDR3 coding DNA: TGTGCCAGCAGTCTAGTCCCAGCTAACACTGAAGCTTTCTTT. The chain recombines TRBV6-5 with TRBJ1-1; D gene unclear. The CDR3 runs to 14 residues. Between the trimmed V and J ends, which lost 5 bases and 2 bases, there was a span of 12 bases. Germline V gives CDR1 MNHEY, CDR2 SVGAGI.

The DNA of the CDR3 is TGTGCCAGCAGTCGACAGGGATTTAACTATGGCTACACCTTC. Protein sequence: CASSRQGFNYGYTF. This chain uses TRBV6-5 with TRBJ1-2; TRBD1 aligns across 7 bases. Per the germline V gene, CDR1 is MNHEY and CDR2 is SVGAGI. The CDR3 sequence is 14 residues long. J was trimmed by 1 base and V by 5 bases; bases with no gene match: 4.

As DNA, the CDR3 is TGTGCCAGCAGCGTAAGATACGAGCAGTACTTC. Its translation: CASSVRYEQYF. The chain links TRBV9 to TRBJ2-7; D is unclear. V was cut by 1 base and J by 4 bases, with 3 bases left in between. Germline V gene data show CDR1 as SGDLS and CDR2 as YYNGEE. The CDR3 totals 11 residues.

The chain combines TRBV5-1 with TRBJ2-5, with 7 bases fitting TRBD2. The CDR3 runs to 16 residues. V shed 0 bases, J shed 1 base, and the junction held 6 bases outside the gene matches. Germline V gene lookup returns CDR1 SGHRS and CDR2 YFSETQ. In nucleotides, the CDR3 is TGCGCCAGCAGCTTGGGGGCTAGCGGCCTCCAAGAGACCCAGTACTTC. It is translated as CASSLGASGLQETQYF.

The chain links TRBV6-6 to TRBJ1-5, with no clear D. This CDR3 has 13 residues. The V gene's germline CDR1 is MNHNY and CDR2 SVGAGI (reference sequence). V was trimmed by 1 base and J by 6 bases, leaving 7 bases between them. The CDR3 protein is CASSYFPPQPQHF. Here the CDR3 DNA reads TGTGCCAGCAGTTACTTTCCTCCTCAGCCCCAGCATTTT.

The gene calls are TRBV7-6 and TRBJ1-5; 8 positions match TRBD1. Trimming at V came to 5 bases and at J to 1 base, leaving 4 bases not matched to a gene. The length of the CDR3 is 15 residues. Germline V gives CDR1 SGHVS, CDR2 FNYEAQ. CDR3 DNA: TGTGCCAGCAGCCGGACAGGGTCGAGCAATCAGCCCCAGCATTTT. As protein: CASSRTGSSNQPQHF.

V gene TRBV20-1 combines with J gene TRBJ2-2; no clear D gene. Deletions cut 4 bases from V and 5 bases from J, with 5 bases between. Germline assignment: CDR1 DFQATT and CDR2 SNEGSKA (reference sequence). The CDR3 totals 11 residues. The CDR3 DNA follows: TGCAGTGCTACCCTAACCGGGGAGCTGTTTTTT. Amino acids: CSATLTGELFF.